Listed below are T cell receptor beta chains from one sample, sequenced in a study of blood T cell repertoires in COVID-19. Here immunoSEQ multiplex PCR was the method, and the copy in TCRdb shows in-frame clones only, minus some. The data contain about 130,000 clones, 84% of them singletons. The sample comprised peripheral blood. These receptors were obtained from an elderly woman with acute or convalescent COVID-19. Both conserved end residues are part of each CDR3. A D gene is named only where the DNA matches it firmly. Expanded clones are given a class, and other clones once, few, many or no size at all.

clone_size: .
j_call: TRBJ2-7
d_call: TRBD1
v_call: TRBV27
cdr3_nt: TGTGCCAGCAGTTTTAATGAGGGGACAGGCTACGAGCAGTACTTC
cdr3_aa: CASSFNEGTGYEQYF

clone_size: .
j_call: TRBJ1-2
d_call: .
v_call: TRBV21-1
cdr3_nt: TGTGCCAGCAAGAGTTTCCGCTTCTATGGCTACACCTTC
cdr3_aa: CASKSFRFYGYTF

clone_size: .
j_call: TRBJ2-3
d_call: TRBD1
v_call: TRBV7-2
cdr3_nt: TGTGCCAGCAGCCGGGACAGAAGCACAGATACGCAGTATTTT
cdr3_aa: CASSRDRSTDTQYF

clone_size: .
j_call: TRBJ1-6
d_call: TRBD1
v_call: TRBV18
cdr3_nt: TGTGCCAGCTCATCGACAGGGGGAGGCTCCTATAATTCACCCCTCCACTTT
cdr3_aa: CASSSTGGGSYNSPLHF

clone_size: .
j_call: TRBJ1-1
d_call: TRBD1
v_call: TRBV6-5
cdr3_nt: TGTGCCAGCACGACAGGGCGGAACACTGAAGCTTTCTTT
cdr3_aa: CASTTGRNTEAFF

clone_size: .
j_call: TRBJ2-1
d_call: TRBD1
v_call: TRBV9
cdr3_nt: TGTGCCAGCAGCGTACCCCGGCCGGACAGGCATGAGCAGTTCTTC
cdr3_aa: CASSVPRPDRHEQFF

clone_size: .
j_call: TRBJ2-2
d_call: TRBD1
v_call: TRBV6-6
cdr3_nt: TGTGCCAGCAATCGGGACAGCACCGGGGAGCTGTTTTTT
cdr3_aa: CASNRDSTGELFF

clone_size: .
j_call: TRBJ1-1
d_call: .
v_call: TRBV11-2
cdr3_nt: TGTGCCAGCAGCTTAGGCCGGGGTGAGGAAGGCACTGAAGCTTTCTTT
cdr3_aa: CASSLGRGEEGTEAFF

clone_size: .
j_call: TRBJ1-5
d_call: .
v_call: TRBV27
cdr3_nt: TGTGCCAGCAGGGTCCGGGGGGAGGGTCAGCCCCAGCATTTT
cdr3_aa: CASRVRGEGQPQHF

clone_size: .
j_call: TRBJ2-4
d_call: TRBD1
v_call: TRBV19
cdr3_nt: TGTGCCAGTAGCGACAGGGGGCCGTGGAACATTCAGTACTTC
cdr3_aa: CASSDRGPWNIQYF

clone_size: .
j_call: TRBJ2-3
d_call: .
v_call: TRBV6-1
cdr3_nt: TGTGCCAGCAGTGAAGAGGTCGACTCAGATACGCAGTATTTT
cdr3_aa: CASSEEVDSDTQYF

clone_size: .
j_call: TRBJ1-1
d_call: .
v_call: TRBV2
cdr3_nt: TGTGCCAGCAGTGAAGAGAGAGTGAACACTGAAGCTTTCTTT
cdr3_aa: CASSEERVNTEAFF

clone_size: few
j_call: TRBJ2-7
d_call: .
v_call: TRBV5-8
cdr3_nt: TGTGCCAGCAGCTTGCACAGGGGGGGCGAGCAGTACTTC
cdr3_aa: CASSLHRGGEQYF

clone_size: .
j_call: TRBJ1-6
d_call: TRBD1
v_call: TRBV5-8
cdr3_nt: TGTGCCAGCAGCTGGGACAGTGGAAGCTCACCCCTCCACTTT
cdr3_aa: CASSWDSGSSPLHF

clone_size: .
j_call: TRBJ1-5
d_call: TRBD1
v_call: TRBV12-5
cdr3_nt: TGTGCTAGTGCGGAACAGGGGATTAGCAATCAGCCCCAGCATTTT
cdr3_aa: CASAEQGISNQPQHF

clone_size: once
j_call: TRBJ1-2
d_call: TRBD1
v_call: TRBV30
cdr3_nt: TGTGCCTGGAGTCTGGGACAGGGGGATGGCTACACCTTC
cdr3_aa: CAWSLGQGDGYTF

clone_size: .
j_call: TRBJ2-1
d_call: TRBD2
v_call: TRBV5-1
cdr3_nt: TGCGCCAGCAGCCGGCGGACTAGCGGGAGTAATGAGCAGTTCTTC
cdr3_aa: CASSRRTSGSNEQFF

clone_size: .
j_call: TRBJ1-4
d_call: .
v_call: TRBV5-5
cdr3_nt: TGTGCCAGCAGCCAGTCCCGACAGGCCGATTTGGGGAAACTGTTTTTT
cdr3_aa: CASSQSRQADLGKLFF

clone_size: .
j_call: TRBJ1-1
d_call: .
v_call: TRBV12-3/TRBV12-4
cdr3_nt: TGTGCCAGCAGTTTGAGGGAGGGGGGTGAAGCTTTCTTT
cdr3_aa: CASSLREGGEAFF

clone_size: .
j_call: TRBJ2-4
d_call: .
v_call: TRBV2
cdr3_nt: TGTGCCAGCATGGGCAATCAAGCCAAAAACATTCAGTACTTC
cdr3_aa: CASMGNQAKNIQYF

clone_size: .
j_call: TRBJ2-7
d_call: TRBD2
v_call: TRBV18
cdr3_nt: TGTGCCAGCTCACCACTCGGGACGGACCCGGGACTAGCCTACGAGCAGTACTTC
cdr3_aa: CASSPLGTDPGLAYEQYF

clone_size: .
j_call: TRBJ1-2
d_call: .
v_call: TRBV29-1
cdr3_nt: TGCAGCACCCGAACCTCGACGGAGGGCTACACCTTC
cdr3_aa: CSTRTSTEGYTF

clone_size: .
j_call: TRBJ1-3
d_call: TRBD1
v_call: TRBV18
cdr3_nt: TGTGCCAGCTCACCACCGAGGGGGCGCGGAAACACCATATATTTT
cdr3_aa: CASSPPRGRGNTIYF

clone_size: .
j_call: TRBJ2-1
d_call: .
v_call: TRBV7-2
cdr3_nt: TGTGCCAGCAGCAACAGGGAACCCTACAATGAGCAGTTCTTC
cdr3_aa: CASSNREPYNEQFF

clone_size: few
j_call: TRBJ2-7
d_call: TRBD2
v_call: TRBV11-3
cdr3_nt: TGTGCCAGCAGCGAAAGCGGGGAGTCCTACGAGCAGTACTTC
cdr3_aa: CASSESGESYEQYF

clone_size: once
j_call: TRBJ2-5
d_call: TRBD2
v_call: TRBV5-4
cdr3_nt: TGTGCCAGCACCGGGGGGGGGCAAGAGACCCAGTACTTC
cdr3_aa: CASTGGGQETQYF

clone_size: .
j_call: TRBJ2-3
d_call: TRBD2
v_call: TRBV24-1
cdr3_nt: TGTGCCACCAGTGATTTGCCGACTAGCGGGGGCACAGATACGCAGTATTTT
cdr3_aa: CATSDLPTSGGTDTQYF

clone_size: .
j_call: TRBJ2-1
d_call: TRBD2
v_call: TRBV19
cdr3_nt: TGTGCCAGTAGCAAATCCGGGACTAGCGGGGTCCTCCTGCAGTTCTTC
cdr3_aa: CASSKSGTSGVLLQFF

clone_size: .
j_call: TRBJ1-4
d_call: .
v_call: TRBV27
cdr3_nt: TGTGCCAGCAGTATATCCCTGGGGGGGGTTGGCGAAAAACTGTTTTTT
cdr3_aa: CASSISLGGVGEKLFF

clone_size: .
j_call: TRBJ2-3
d_call: .
v_call: TRBV4-1
cdr3_nt: TGCGCCAGCAGTCTTTCAACTAGGACTAGCACAGATACGCAGTATTTT
cdr3_aa: CASSLSTRTSTDTQYF

clone_size: .
j_call: TRBJ2-7
d_call: TRBD1
v_call: TRBV19
cdr3_nt: TGTGCCAGTAGTCGGGACAGGGGGTCGAGTGAGCAGTACTTC
cdr3_aa: CASSRDRGSSEQYF

clone_size: .
j_call: TRBJ1-6
d_call: .
v_call: TRBV3-1/TRBV3-2
cdr3_nt: TGTGCCAGCAGCCAGGGGGACTGGGATAATTCACCCCTCCACTTT
cdr3_aa: CASSQGDWDNSPLHF

clone_size: .
j_call: TRBJ2-6
d_call: TRBD2
v_call: TRBV5-5
cdr3_nt: TGTGCCAGCACCTCACTTGGGGGGGCTGGGGCCAACGTCCTGACTTTC
cdr3_aa: CASTSLGGAGANVLTF

clone_size: .
j_call: TRBJ2-7
d_call: TRBD1
v_call: TRBV19
cdr3_nt: TGTGCCAGTAGTGAACAGGGGGGAGCAACCTACGAGCAGTACTTC
cdr3_aa: CASSEQGGATYEQYF

clone_size: .
j_call: TRBJ2-7
d_call: TRBD2
v_call: TRBV7-2
cdr3_nt: TGTGCCAGCAGCTCGCTAGCGGGGAACTACGAGCAGTACTTC
cdr3_aa: CASSSLAGNYEQYF

clone_size: .
j_call: TRBJ2-7
d_call: TRBD2
v_call: TRBV27
cdr3_nt: TGTGCCAGCAGTTTAGAGGGGGGCAGCGGACTAGCGGGACCCTACGAGCAGTACTTC
cdr3_aa: CASSLEGGSGLAGPYEQYF

clone_size: .
j_call: TRBJ1-3
d_call: .
v_call: TRBV11-2
cdr3_nt: TGTGCCAGCAGCTTAACCCGGACAGTAATTGACACCATATATTTT
cdr3_aa: CASSLTRTVIDTIYF

clone_size: once
j_call: TRBJ1-2
d_call: .
v_call: TRBV5-6
cdr3_nt: TGTGCCAGCACCTCTTGGCCAGGGAGGTATGGCTACACCTTC
cdr3_aa: CASTSWPGRYGYTF

clone_size: .
j_call: TRBJ1-1
d_call: .
v_call: TRBV5-5
cdr3_nt: TGTGCCAGCAGCTTAGGCGGGGGCGCGACTGAAGCTTTCTTT
cdr3_aa: CASSLGGGATEAFF

clone_size: .
j_call: TRBJ1-5
d_call: .
v_call: TRBV5-1
cdr3_nt: TGCGCCAGCAGCTTGGGACAGGTGGGCAATCAGCCCCAGCATTTT
cdr3_aa: CASSLGQVGNQPQHF

clone_size: .
j_call: TRBJ1-2
d_call: .
v_call: TRBV6-5
cdr3_nt: TGTGCCAGCAGCTTAACTCAGGATAATGGCTACACCTTC
cdr3_aa: CASSLTQDNGYTF

clone_size: .
j_call: TRBJ2-1
d_call: TRBD2
v_call: TRBV7-2
cdr3_nt: TGTGCCAGCAGCAACAGCGGGGGACCTCAGGGTGAGCAGTTCTTC
cdr3_aa: CASSNSGGPQGEQFF

clone_size: .
j_call: TRBJ2-7
d_call: .
v_call: TRBV30
cdr3_nt: TGTGCCTGGAGTACCCGAATGGGCTCCGGGGGCGAGCAGTACTTC
cdr3_aa: CAWSTRMGSGGEQYF

clone_size: once
j_call: TRBJ1-5
d_call: TRBD1
v_call: TRBV5-6
cdr3_nt: TGTGCCAGCAGCCGCGGGACAGGAAGAGGCAATCAGCCCCAGCATTTT
cdr3_aa: CASSRGTGRGNQPQHF

clone_size: .
j_call: TRBJ1-5
d_call: .
v_call: TRBV7-2
cdr3_nt: TGTGCCAGCAGCCCCCAGGGTAGCAATCAGCCCCAGCATTTT
cdr3_aa: CASSPQGSNQPQHF

clone_size: .
j_call: TRBJ1-5
d_call: .
v_call: TRBV6-1
cdr3_nt: TGTGCCAGCAGTGAAGTAGCGGATCAGCCCCAGCATTTT
cdr3_aa: CASSEVADQPQHF

clone_size: .
j_call: TRBJ2-3
d_call: .
v_call: TRBV3-1/TRBV3-2
cdr3_nt: TGTGCCAGCAGCCAAGATCCACCGGGAACGGGGACAGATACGCAGTATTTT
cdr3_aa: CASSQDPPGTGTDTQYF

clone_size: .
j_call: TRBJ2-3
d_call: TRBD2
v_call: TRBV30
cdr3_nt: TGTGCCTGGACTCGGCGGGGGGGGGCCTCAGATACGCAGTATTTT
cdr3_aa: CAWTRRGGASDTQYF

clone_size: .
j_call: TRBJ2-1
d_call: .
v_call: TRBV7-9
cdr3_nt: TGTGCCAGCAGCCTGCTCAGTGTCAGTGAGCAGTTCTTC
cdr3_aa: CASSLLSVSEQFF

clone_size: .
j_call: TRBJ2-1
d_call: .
v_call: TRBV19
cdr3_nt: TGTGCCAGTAGTATCTGGACTATCCGGGATGAGCAGTTCTTC
cdr3_aa: CASSIWTIRDEQFF

clone_size: .
j_call: TRBJ2-3
d_call: .
v_call: TRBV4-1
cdr3_nt: TGCGCCAGCAGCCAACCCCCCCTAAGCGGACCGATCACAGATACGCAGTATTTT
cdr3_aa: CASSQPPLSGPITDTQYF